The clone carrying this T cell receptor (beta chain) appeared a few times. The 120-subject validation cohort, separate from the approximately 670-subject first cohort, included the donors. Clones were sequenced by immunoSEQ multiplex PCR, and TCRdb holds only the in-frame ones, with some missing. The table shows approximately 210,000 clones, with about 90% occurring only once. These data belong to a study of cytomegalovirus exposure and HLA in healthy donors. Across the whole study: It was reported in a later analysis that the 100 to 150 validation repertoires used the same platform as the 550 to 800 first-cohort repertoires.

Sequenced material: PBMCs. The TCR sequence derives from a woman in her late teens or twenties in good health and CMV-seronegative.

The CDR3 bases are TGTGCCAGCAGCTTAGATCTAAGGAGCTATGGCTACACCTTC. This sequence encodes CASSLDLRSYGYTF. The rearrangement links TRBV11-2 to TRBJ1-2, with D unclear. V was clipped by 0 bases and J by 4 bases, with 9 bases between them. CDR1 and CDR2 (germline): SGHAT, FQNNGV. This CDR3 has 14 residues.